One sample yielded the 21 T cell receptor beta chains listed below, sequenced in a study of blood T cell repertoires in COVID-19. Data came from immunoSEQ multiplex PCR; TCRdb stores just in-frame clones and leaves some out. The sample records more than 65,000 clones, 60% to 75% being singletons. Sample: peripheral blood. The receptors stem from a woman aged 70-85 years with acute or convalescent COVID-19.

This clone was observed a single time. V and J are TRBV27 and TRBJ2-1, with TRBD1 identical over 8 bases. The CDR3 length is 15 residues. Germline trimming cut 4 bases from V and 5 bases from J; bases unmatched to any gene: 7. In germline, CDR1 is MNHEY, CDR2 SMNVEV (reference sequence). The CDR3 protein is CASSSDRVLNNEQFF. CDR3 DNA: TGTGCCAGCAGTTCGGACAGGGTCTTGAACAATGAGCAGTTCTTC.

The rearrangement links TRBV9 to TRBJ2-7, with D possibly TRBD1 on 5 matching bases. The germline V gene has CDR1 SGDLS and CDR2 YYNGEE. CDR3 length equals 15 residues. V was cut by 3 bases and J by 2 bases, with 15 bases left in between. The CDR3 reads CASSEGQGRTYEQYF. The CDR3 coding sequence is TGTGCCAGCAGCGAGGGCCAGGGTAGGACCTACGAGCAGTACTTC.

Here the CDR3 DNA reads TGTGCCAGCAGTTACGCCTTAGCGGGGGCCGGAAATGAGCAGTTCTTC. Protein sequence: CASSYALAGAGNEQFF. The chain carries TRBV6-2 or TRBV6-3 and TRBJ2-1; 9 nucleotides agree with TRBD2. This CDR3 contains 16 residues. Looked up from germline, CDR1 is MNHEY and CDR2 is SVGEGT. Trimming cost V 2 bases and J 7 bases; bases outside gene matches: 9.

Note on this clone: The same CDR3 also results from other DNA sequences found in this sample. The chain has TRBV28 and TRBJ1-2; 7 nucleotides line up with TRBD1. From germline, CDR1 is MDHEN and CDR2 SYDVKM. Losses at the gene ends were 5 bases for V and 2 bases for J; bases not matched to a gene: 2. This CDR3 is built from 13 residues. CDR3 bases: TGTGCCAGCAGTCCGACAGGGAACTATGGCTACACCTTC. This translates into CASSPTGNYGYTF.

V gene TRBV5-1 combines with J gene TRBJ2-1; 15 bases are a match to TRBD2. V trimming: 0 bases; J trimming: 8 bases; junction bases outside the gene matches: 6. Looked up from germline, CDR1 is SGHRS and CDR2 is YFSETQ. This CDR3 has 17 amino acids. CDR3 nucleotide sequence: TGCGCCAGCAGCTTGGGGACTAGCGGGAGGGTGGTCCATGAGCAGTTCTTC. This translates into CASSLGTSGRVVHEQFF.

The CDR3 loop reads CASSRGQGLPYEQYF. The CDR3 DNA reads TGTGCCAGCAGCCGGGGACAGGGGCTCCCCTACGAGCAGTACTTC. The V call is TRBV7-8, the J call TRBJ2-7; 10 bases are shared with TRBD1. The germline V gene has CDR1 SGHVS and CDR2 FQNEAQ. Trimming removed 5 bases from V and 2 bases from J; junction bases left unmatched: 6. This CDR3 region has 15 residues.

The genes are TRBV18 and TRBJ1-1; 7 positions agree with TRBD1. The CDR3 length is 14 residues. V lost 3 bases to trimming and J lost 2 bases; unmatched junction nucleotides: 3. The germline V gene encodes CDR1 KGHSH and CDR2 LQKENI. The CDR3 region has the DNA TGTGCCAGCTCACCCCGACAGGGTAACACTGAAGCTTTCTTT. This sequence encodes CASSPRQGNTEAFF.

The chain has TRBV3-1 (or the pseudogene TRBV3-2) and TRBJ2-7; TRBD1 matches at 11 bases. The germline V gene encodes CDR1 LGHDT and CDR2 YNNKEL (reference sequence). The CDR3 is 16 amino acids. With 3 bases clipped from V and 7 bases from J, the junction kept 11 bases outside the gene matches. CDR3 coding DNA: TGTGCCAGCAGCCAGGATTCCCGGACAGGGGGCAGGGAGCAGTACTTC. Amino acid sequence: CASSQDSRTGGREQYF.

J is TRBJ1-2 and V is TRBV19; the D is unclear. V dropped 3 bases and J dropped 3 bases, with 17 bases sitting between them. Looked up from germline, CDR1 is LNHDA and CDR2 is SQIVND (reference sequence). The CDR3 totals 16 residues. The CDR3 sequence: CASSMRTAGSHYGYTF. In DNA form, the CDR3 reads TGTGCCAGTAGTATGCGGACGGCTGGGAGTCACTATGGCTACACCTTC.

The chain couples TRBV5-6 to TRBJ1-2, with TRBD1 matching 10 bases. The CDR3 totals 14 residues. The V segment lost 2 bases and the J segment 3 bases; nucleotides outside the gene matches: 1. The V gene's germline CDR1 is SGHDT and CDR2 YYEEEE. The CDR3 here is CASSFGTGDYGYTF. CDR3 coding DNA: TGTGCCAGCAGCTTCGGGACAGGGGACTATGGCTACACCTTC.

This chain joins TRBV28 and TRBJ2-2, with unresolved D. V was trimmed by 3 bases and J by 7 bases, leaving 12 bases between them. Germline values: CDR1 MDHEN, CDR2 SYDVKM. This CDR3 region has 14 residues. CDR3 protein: CASSLVRRSGELFF. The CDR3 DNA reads TGTGCCAGCAGTTTGGTCAGGCGAAGCGGGGAGCTGTTTTTT. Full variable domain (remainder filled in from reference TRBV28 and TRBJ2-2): DVKVTQSSRYLVKRTGEKVFLECVQDMDHENMFWYRQDPGLGLRLIYFSYDVKMKEKGDIPEGYSVSREKKERFSLILESASTNQTSMYLCASSLVRRSGELFFGEGSRLTVL.

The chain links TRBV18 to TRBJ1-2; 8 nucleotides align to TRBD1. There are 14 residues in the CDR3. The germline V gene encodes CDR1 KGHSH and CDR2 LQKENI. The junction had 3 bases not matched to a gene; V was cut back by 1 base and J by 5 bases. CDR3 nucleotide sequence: TGTGCCAGCTCACCACGGCAGGGGGCTTATGGCTACACCTTC. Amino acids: CASSPRQGAYGYTF.

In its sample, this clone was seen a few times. CDR3 nucleotides: TGTGCCAGCAGTTACGGAGAAGGGGCCTTCCACTTT. Its translation is CASSYGEGAFHF. V gene TRBV6-5 combines with J gene TRBJ1-6; the D gene is possibly TRBD1 (5 bases). The CDR3 totals 12 residues. V was pared by 2 bases and J by 17 bases, with 13 bases between. CDR1 and CDR2 (germline): MNHEY, SVGAGI.

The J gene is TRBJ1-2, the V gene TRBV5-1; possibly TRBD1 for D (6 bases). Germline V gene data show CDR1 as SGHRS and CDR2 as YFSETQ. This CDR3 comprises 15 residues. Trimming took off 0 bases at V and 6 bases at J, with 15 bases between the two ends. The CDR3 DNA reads TGCGCCAGCAGCTTGGGGGGACATCCAAGTGATGGCTACACCTTC. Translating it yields CASSLGGHPSDGYTF.

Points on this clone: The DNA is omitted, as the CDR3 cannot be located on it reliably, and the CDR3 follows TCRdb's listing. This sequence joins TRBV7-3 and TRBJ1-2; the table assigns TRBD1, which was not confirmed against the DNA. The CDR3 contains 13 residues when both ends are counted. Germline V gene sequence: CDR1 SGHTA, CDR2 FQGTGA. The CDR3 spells CASSLFGTGTHTF.

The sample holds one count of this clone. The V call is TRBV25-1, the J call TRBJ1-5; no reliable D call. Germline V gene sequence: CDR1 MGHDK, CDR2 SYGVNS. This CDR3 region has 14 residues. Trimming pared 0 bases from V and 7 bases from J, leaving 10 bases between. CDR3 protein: CASSEYGRGQPQHF. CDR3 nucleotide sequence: TGTGCCAGCAGTGAATATGGGAGAGGGCAGCCCCAGCATTTT.

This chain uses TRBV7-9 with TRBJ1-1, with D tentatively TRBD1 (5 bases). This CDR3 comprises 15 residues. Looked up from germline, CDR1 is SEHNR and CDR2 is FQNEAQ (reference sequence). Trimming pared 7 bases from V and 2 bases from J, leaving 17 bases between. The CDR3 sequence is CASTWGGTLNTEAFF. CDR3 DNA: TGTGCCAGCACCTGGGGGGGTACCCTTAACACTGAAGCTTTCTTT. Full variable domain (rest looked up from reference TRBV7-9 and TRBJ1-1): DTGVSQNPRHKITKRGQNVTFRCDPISEHNRLYWYRQTLGQGPEFLTYFQNEAQLEKSRLLSDRFSAERPKGSFSTLEIQRTEQGDSAMYLCASTWGGTLNTEAFFGQGTRLTVV.

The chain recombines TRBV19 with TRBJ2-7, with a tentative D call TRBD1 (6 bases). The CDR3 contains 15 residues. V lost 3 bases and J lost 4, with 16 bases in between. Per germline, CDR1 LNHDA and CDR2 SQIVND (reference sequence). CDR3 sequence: CASSMSGRGAYEQYF. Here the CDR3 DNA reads TGTGCCAGTAGTATGTCGGGCAGGGGCGCGTACGAGCAGTACTTC. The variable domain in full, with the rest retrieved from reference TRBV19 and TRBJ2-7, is DGGITQSPKYLFRKEGQNVTLSCEQNLNHDAMYWYRQDPGQGLRLIYYSQIVNDFQKGDIAEGYSVSREKKESFPLTVTSAQKNPTAFYLCASSMSGRGAYEQYFGPGTRLTVT.

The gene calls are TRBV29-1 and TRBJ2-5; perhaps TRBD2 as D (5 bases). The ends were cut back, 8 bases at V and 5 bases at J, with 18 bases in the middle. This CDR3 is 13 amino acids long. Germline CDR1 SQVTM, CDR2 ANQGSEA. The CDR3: CSTFGPRGETQYF. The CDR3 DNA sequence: TGCAGCACCTTTGGGCCGCGCGGGGAGACCCAGTACTTC.

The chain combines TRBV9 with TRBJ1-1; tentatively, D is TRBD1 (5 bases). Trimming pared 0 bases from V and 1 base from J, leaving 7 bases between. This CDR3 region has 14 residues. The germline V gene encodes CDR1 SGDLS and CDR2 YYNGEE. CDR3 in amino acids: CASSVGQKNTEAFF. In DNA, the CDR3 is TGTGCCAGCAGCGTAGGACAGAAGAACACTGAAGCTTTCTTT.

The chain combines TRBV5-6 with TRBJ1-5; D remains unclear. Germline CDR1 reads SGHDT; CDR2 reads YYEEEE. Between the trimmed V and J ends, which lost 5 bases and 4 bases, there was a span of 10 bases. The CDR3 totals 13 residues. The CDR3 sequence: CASSRQTNQPQHF. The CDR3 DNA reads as TGTGCCAGCAGTCGCCAGACAAATCAGCCCCAGCATTTT.